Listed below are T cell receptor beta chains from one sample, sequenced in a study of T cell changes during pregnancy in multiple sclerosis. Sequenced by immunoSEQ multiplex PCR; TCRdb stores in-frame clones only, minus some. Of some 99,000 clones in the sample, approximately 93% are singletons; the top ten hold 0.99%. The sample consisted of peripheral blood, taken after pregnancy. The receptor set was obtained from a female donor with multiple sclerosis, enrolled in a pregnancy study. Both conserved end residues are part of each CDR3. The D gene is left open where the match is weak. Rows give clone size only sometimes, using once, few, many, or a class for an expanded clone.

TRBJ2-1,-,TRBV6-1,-,CASSAEVARNEQFF,TGTGCCAGCAGTGCCGAGGTAGCTCGGAATGAGCAGTTCTTC
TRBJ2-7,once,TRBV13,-,CASSSPPSYEQYF,TGTGCCAGCAGCTCCCCCCCGTCCTACGAGCAGTACTTC
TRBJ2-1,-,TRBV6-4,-,CASSDSKGGTYYNEQFF,TGTGCCAGCAGTGACTCGAAGGGCGGGACCTATTACAATGAGCAGTTCTTC
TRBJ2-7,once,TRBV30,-,CAWSVGGSEQYF,TGTGCCTGGAGTGTAGGGGGTTCCGAGCAGTACTTC
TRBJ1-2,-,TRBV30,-,CAWSVVWGQGYTF,TGTGCCTGGAGTGTTGTCTGGGGGCAGGGCTACACCTTC
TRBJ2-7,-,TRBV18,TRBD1,CASSPPGQGYIEQYF,TGTGCCAGCTCACCACCGGGACAGGGGTACATAGAGCAGTACTTC
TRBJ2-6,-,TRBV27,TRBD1,CASSFGQGAYGANVLTF,TGTGCCAGCAGTTTCGGGCAGGGGGCTTATGGGGCCAACGTCCTGACTTTC
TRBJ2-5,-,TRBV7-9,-,CASSLSVQRALRETQYF,TGTGCCAGCAGCTTATCGGTCCAGCGGGCCCTTCGGGAGACCCAGTACTTC
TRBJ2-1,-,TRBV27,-,CASSSPSRRPYNEQFF,TGTGCCAGCAGTTCACCTAGCCGGAGACCCTACAATGAGCAGTTCTTC
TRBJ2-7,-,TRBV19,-,CASTRTEVSYEQYF,TGTGCCAGTACTAGGACAGAGGTCTCCTACGAGCAGTACTTC
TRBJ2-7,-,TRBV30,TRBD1,CAWSVPGGLGEQYF,TGTGCCTGGAGTGTTCCAGGGGGCTTAGGGGAGCAGTACTTC
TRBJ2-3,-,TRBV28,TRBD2,CASSLGGRRTDTQYF,TGTGCCAGCAGTTTGGGGGGGAGGAGGACAGATACGCAGTATTTT
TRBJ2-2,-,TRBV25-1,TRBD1,CASNTGTGAINTGELFF,TGTGCCAGCAATACCGGGACAGGGGCGATTAACACCGGGGAGCTGTTTTTT
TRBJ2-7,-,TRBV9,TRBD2,CASSVGAGSYEQYF,TGTGCCAGCAGCGTAGGAGCGGGGTCCTACGAGCAGTACTTC
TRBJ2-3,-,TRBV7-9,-,CASSLSSGTDTQYF,TGTGCCAGCAGCTTGTCTAGCGGCACAGATACGCAGTATTTT
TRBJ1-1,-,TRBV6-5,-,CASRFGGTEAFF,TGTGCCAGCCGTTTCGGGGGGACTGAAGCTTTCTTT
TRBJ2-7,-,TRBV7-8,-,CASSSQRLALEQYF,TGTGCCAGCAGCTCCCAGCGACTCGCCTTAGAGCAGTACTTC
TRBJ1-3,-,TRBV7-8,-,CASSQSRGVMGNTIYF,TGTGCCAGCAGCCAATCCAGGGGAGTAATGGGAAACACCATATATTTT
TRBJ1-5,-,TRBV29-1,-,CSVLQNSNQPQHF,TGCAGCGTTCTACAGAATAGCAATCAGCCCCAGCATTTT
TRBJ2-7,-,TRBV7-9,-,CASSLVGANYEQYF,TGTGCCAGCAGCTTAGTAGGGGCAAACTACGAGCAGTACTTC
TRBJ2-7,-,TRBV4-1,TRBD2,CASSQGLAVHEQYF,TGCGCCAGCAGCCAGGGACTAGCGGTCCACGAGCAGTACTTC
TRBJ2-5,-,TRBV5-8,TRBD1,CASSPGQRVGEETQYF,TGTGCCAGCAGCCCGGGACAGAGGGTGGGCGAAGAGACCCAGTACTTC
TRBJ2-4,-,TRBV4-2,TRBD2,CASSQGLAGGGSSGIIQYF,TGTGCCAGCAGCCAAGGACTAGCGGGAGGCGGGAGTTCCGGAATCATTCAGTACTTC
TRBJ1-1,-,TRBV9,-,CASNRGKMNTEAFF,TGTGCCAGCAATCGGGGGAAAATGAACACTGAAGCTTTCTTT
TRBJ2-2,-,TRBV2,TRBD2,CASSRTSATGELFF,TGTGCCAGCAGTCGGACTAGCGCGACCGGGGAGCTGTTTTTT
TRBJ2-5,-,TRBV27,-,CASSFRGGETQYF,TGTGCCAGCAGTTTCAGGGGAGGGGAGACCCAGTACTTC
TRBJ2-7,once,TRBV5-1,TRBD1,CASSFRGNSYEQYF,TGCGCCAGCAGCTTCAGGGGGAATTCCTACGAGCAGTACTTC
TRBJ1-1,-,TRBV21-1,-,CASSGEGPEAFF,TGTGCCAGCAGCGGTGAGGGTCCTGAAGCTTTCTTT
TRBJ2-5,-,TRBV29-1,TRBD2,CSVASGRAETQYF,TGCAGCGTTGCAAGCGGGAGGGCAGAGACCCAGTACTTC
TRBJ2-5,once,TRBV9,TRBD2,CASSPAGEPGGETQYF,TGTGCCAGCAGTCCAGCGGGAGAACCTGGGGGAGAGACCCAGTACTTC
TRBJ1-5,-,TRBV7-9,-,CASSLARGQPQHF,TGTGCCAGCAGCTTAGCCAGGGGTCAGCCCCAGCATTTT
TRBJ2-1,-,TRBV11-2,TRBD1,CASREDRVPNEQFF,TGTGCCAGCAGAGAGGACAGGGTGCCCAATGAGCAGTTCTTC
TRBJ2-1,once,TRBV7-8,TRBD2,CASSSGTSGNEQFF,TGTGCCAGCAGCTCCGGGACTAGCGGGAATGAGCAGTTCTTC
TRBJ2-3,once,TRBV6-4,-,CASSEGVGGTDTQYF,TGTGCCAGCAGTGAGGGTGTCGGGGGCACAGATACGCAGTATTTT
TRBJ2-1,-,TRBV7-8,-,CASSWGQGAYNEQFF,TGTGCCAGCAGCTGGGGGCAGGGCGCTTACAATGAGCAGTTCTTC
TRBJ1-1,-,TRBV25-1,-,CASSVDRTEEAFF,TGTGCCAGCAGTGTCGACAGGACGGAAGAAGCTTTCTTT
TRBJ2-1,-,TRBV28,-,CASSLGADNEQFF,TGTGCCAGCAGTTTAGGGGCGGACAATGAGCAGTTCTTC
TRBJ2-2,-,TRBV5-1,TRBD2,CASSTLLAGGTGELFF,TGCGCCAGCAGTACTTTACTAGCGGGAGGGACCGGGGAGCTGTTTTTT
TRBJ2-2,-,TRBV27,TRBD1,CASRTGSPGELFF,TGTGCCAGTAGGACAGGGAGTCCCGGGGAGCTGTTTTTT
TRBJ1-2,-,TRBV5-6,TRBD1,CASSWTGAFYGYTF,TGTGCCAGCAGCTGGACAGGGGCGTTCTATGGCTACACCTTC
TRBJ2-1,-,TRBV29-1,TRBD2,CSVESSGSYNEQFF,TGCAGCGTTGAAAGTAGCGGGTCGTACAATGAGCAGTTCTTC
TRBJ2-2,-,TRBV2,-,CASRSQGVAGELFF,TGTGCCAGCAGATCGCAAGGGGTTGCCGGGGAGCTGTTTTTT
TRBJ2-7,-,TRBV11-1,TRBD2,CASRRTSGSEQYF,TGTGCCAGCCGAAGGACTAGCGGGAGCGAGCAGTACTTC
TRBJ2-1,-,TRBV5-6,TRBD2,CASSLPLAGPNEQFF,TGTGCCAGCAGCTTACCACTAGCGGGGCCTAATGAGCAGTTCTTC